Listed here are 13 T cell receptor beta chains from one sample, sequenced in a study of PD-1 blockade in classical Hodgkin lymphoma. Repertoires were generated with immunoSEQ multiplex PCR, while TCRdb's copy carries only in-frame clones and drops some. The table records around 70,000 clones, about 64% of them present only once. With no exception, relapse followed autologous stem cell transplantation in all patients, and brentuximab vedotin exposure varied. The starting material was peripheral blood mononuclear cells (PBMCs), obtained before the second cycle of nivolumab. All receptors come from a human donor with classical Hodgkin lymphoma.

This chain uses TRBV6-1 with TRBJ1-6; D is undetermined. V was trimmed by 6 bases and J by 4 bases, leaving 10 bases between them. This CDR3 has 14 amino acids. CDR1 is MNHNS and CDR2 is SASEGT in the germline V gene. CDR3 DNA sequence: TGTGCCAGCAGCGCCGGGCCTTATAATTCACCCCTCCACTTT. Protein product: CASSAGPYNSPLHF.

CDR3 in DNA: TGTGCCAGCAGTCCGGGACAGACACCCTACGAGCAGTACTTC. Translation gives CASSPGQTPYEQYF. This chain joins TRBV6-5 and TRBJ2-7; 7 nucleotides match TRBD1. Germline V gene lookup returns CDR1 MNHEY and CDR2 SVGAGI. The CDR3 totals 14 residues. The trim removed 5 bases at V and 2 bases at J, leaving 6 bases unmatched.

The rearrangement uses TRBV5-1 and TRBJ2-3; D tentatively reads TRBD1 or TRBD2 (5 bases each). V was trimmed by 0 bases and J by 2 bases, leaving 10 bases between them. The CDR3 runs to 15 residues. CDR1 and CDR2 from the germline V gene are SGHRS and YFSETQ. The CDR3 DNA sequence: TGCGCCAGCAGCTTGGAGGGGACCCCCACAGATACGCAGTATTTT. Its protein is CASSLEGTPTDTQYF.

The chain combines TRBV5-1 with TRBJ1-2; 7 bases are a match to TRBD1. Trimming removed 3 bases from V and 8 bases from J; junction bases left unmatched: 7. The CDR3 consists of 13 residues. Germline V gene sequence: CDR1 SGHRS, CDR2 YFSETQ. The CDR3, as DNA: TGCGCCAGCAGCTCCCAGGGGGGCTGGGGCTACACCTTC. Its protein product is CASSSQGGWGYTF. The full variable domain, completed using reference TRBV5-1 and TRBJ1-2, is KAGVTQTPRYLIKTRGQQVTLSCSPISGHRSVSWYQQTPGQGLQFLFEYFSETQRNKGNFPGRFSGRQFSNSRSEMNVSTLELGDSALYLCASSSQGGWGYTFGSGTRLTVV.

The CDR3 coding sequence is TGTGCCAGCAGTGAAAGTTCGACCTGGAACTATGGCTACACCTTC. Translating it yields CASSESSTWNYGYTF. This chain joins TRBV25-1 and TRBJ1-2; D gene unclear. The CDR3 contains 15 residues. Germline CDR1 MGHDK, CDR2 SYGVNS. V lost 2 bases, J lost 2 bases, and 12 bases lay in between.

Here the CDR3 DNA reads TGTGCCAGCTCTAGGTGGGAAGCAGGTTACTACGAGCAGTACTTC. The encoded protein is CASSRWEAGYYEQYF. The chain links TRBV27 to TRBJ2-7; D unresolved. The CDR3 contains 15 residues. Germline assignment: CDR1 MNHEY and CDR2 SMNVEV (reference sequence). V was shortened by 8 bases and J by 3 bases, with 20 bases between the two germline ends.

The CDR3 nucleotides are TGCGCCAGCATCCCCTATACAGACAGGGCAATAACTGAAGCTTTCTTT. It is translated as CASIPYTDRAITEAFF. The chain joins TRBV4-1 to TRBJ1-1; the match to TRBD1 covers 7 bases. V lost 7 bases to trimming and J lost 5 bases; unmatched junction nucleotides: 16. Germline values: CDR1 MGHRA, CDR2 YSYEKL. The CDR3 covers 16 residues.

The gene calls are TRBV2 and TRBJ1-4; 7 bases map to TRBD1. V lost 6 bases, J lost 6 bases, and 7 bases stayed unmatched. Germline lookup yields CDR1 SNHLY and CDR2 FYNNEI. This CDR3 has 14 amino acids. DNA for the CDR3: TGTGCCAGCAGGGTTGACGGGACAGATGAAAAACTGTTTTTT. Translated, it gives CASRVDGTDEKLFF.

Many counts were recorded for this clone. The chain recombines TRBV7-9 with TRBJ1-1, with D uncertain. Germline lookup yields CDR1 SEHNR and CDR2 FQNEAQ (reference sequence). CDR3 size: 11 residues. Trimming removed 6 bases from V and 4 bases from J, with 6 bases in between. The CDR3 loop reads CASSYSTEAFF. CDR3 nucleotides: TGTGCCAGCAGTTATTCCACTGAAGCTTTCTTT. Variable domain in full (rest from reference TRBV7-9 and TRBJ1-1): DTGVSQNPRHKITKRGQNVTFRCDPISEHNRLYWYRQTLGQGPEFLTYFQNEAQLEKSRLLSDRFSAERPKGSFSTLEIQRTEQGDSAMYLCASSYSTEAFFGQGTRLTVV.

This chain links TRBV29-1 with TRBJ2-1, with a possible D match to TRBD2 (5 bases). This CDR3 is 12 amino acids long. V dropped 2 bases and J dropped 13 bases, with 15 bases sitting between them. Germline V gives CDR1 SQVTM, CDR2 ANQGSEA. The CDR3: CSVEWGPAVQFF. CDR3 DNA: TGCAGCGTTGAATGGGGTCCAGCGGTACAGTTCTTC.

The chain employs TRBV9 and TRBJ1-1; the D is unclear. This CDR3 spans 15 amino acids. Trimming removed 4 bases at V and 0 bases at J, with 13 bases between. Germline CDR1 reads SGDLS; CDR2 reads YYNGEE. As DNA, the CDR3 is TGTGCCAGCAGCCAGGCCCCTCTGATGAACACTGAAGCTTTCTTT. Its protein is CASSQAPLMNTEAFF.

This clone has only one observation. V gene TRBV2 combines with J gene TRBJ1-2; D is perhaps TRBD1 (5 bases). This CDR3 is built from 13 residues. Germline V gene lookup returns CDR1 SNHLY and CDR2 FYNNEI. Trimming pared 2 bases from V and 4 bases from J, leaving 8 bases between. CDR3 in amino acids: CASSERRGYGYTF. For the CDR3, the DNA is TGTGCCAGCAGTGAAAGAAGGGGCTATGGCTACACCTTC.

The table lists this clone with a few counts. The chain combines TRBV7-8 with TRBJ2-5; D unresolved. This CDR3 spans 14 amino acids. V was clipped by 2 bases and J by 5 bases, with 12 bases between them. The germline CDR1 and CDR2 sequences are SGHVS and FQNEAQ. CDR3 nucleotides: TGTGCCAGCAGCTTACGACCCCTCGGGGAGACCCAGTACTTC. It encodes CASSLRPLGETQYF.